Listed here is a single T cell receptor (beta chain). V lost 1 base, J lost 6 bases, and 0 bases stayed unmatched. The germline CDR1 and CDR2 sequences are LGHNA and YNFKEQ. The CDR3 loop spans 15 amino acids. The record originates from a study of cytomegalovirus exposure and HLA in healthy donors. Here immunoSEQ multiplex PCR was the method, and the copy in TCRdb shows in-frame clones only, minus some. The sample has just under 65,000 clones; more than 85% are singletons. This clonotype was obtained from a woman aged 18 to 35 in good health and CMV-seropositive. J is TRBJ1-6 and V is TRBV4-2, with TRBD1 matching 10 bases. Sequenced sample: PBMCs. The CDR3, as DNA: TGTGCCAGCAGCCAAGGACAGGGGGCTAATTCACCCCTCCACTTT. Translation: CASSQGQGANSPLHF.